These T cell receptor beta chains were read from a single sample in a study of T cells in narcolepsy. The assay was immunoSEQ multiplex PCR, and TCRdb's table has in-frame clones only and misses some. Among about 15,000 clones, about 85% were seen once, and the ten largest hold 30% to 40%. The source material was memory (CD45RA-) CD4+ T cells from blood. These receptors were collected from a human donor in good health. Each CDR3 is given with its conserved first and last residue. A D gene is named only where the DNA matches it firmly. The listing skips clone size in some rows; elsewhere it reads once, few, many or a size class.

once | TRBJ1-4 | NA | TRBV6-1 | CASRAPGASNEKLFF | TGTGCCAGCAGAGCCCCAGGGGCATCTAATGAAAAACTGTTTTTT
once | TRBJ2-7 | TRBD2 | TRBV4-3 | CASSQRLAGSLPSEQYF | TGCGCCAGCAGCCAAAGACTAGCGGGATCCCTGCCCTCCGAGCAGTACTTC
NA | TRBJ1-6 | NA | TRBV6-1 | CASSEGDNSPLHF | TGTGCCAGCAGTGAGGGGGACAATTCACCCCTCCACTTT
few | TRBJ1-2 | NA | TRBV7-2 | CASSLYPRRGYTF | TGTGCCAGCAGCTTATATCCCAGGAGAGGCTACACCTTC
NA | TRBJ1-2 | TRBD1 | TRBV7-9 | CASSFGQGTISYTF | TGTGCCAGCAGCTTTGGACAGGGTACGATCAGCTACACCTTC
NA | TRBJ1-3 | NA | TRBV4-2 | CASSQAGNTIYF | TGTGCCAGCAGCCAAGCTGGAAACACCATATATTTT
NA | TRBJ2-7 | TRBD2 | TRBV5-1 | CASSLRTSGRNQPYEQYF | TGCGCCAGCAGCCTACGGACTAGCGGGAGGAATCAGCCCTACGAGCAGTACTTC
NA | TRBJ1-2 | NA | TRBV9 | CASSSYLTADYGYTF | TGTGCCAGCAGCTCTTACCTGACTGCGGACTATGGCTACACCTTC
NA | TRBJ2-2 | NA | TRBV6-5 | CASSYSGPTGELFF | TGTGCCAGCAGTTACTCGGGGCCAACCGGGGAGCTGTTTTTT
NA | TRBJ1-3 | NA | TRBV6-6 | CASSASSGNTIYF | TGTGCCAGCAGTGCTTCCTCTGGAAACACCATATATTTT
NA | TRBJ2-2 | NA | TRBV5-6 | CASSSSGELFF | TGTGCCAGCAGCTCCTCCGGGGAGCTGTTTTTT
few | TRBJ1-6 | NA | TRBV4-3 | CASSQVGGLGSPLHF | TGCGCCAGCAGCCAAGTGGGCGGACTTGGGTCACCCCTCCACTTT
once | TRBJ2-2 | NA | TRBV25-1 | CASVTGRELFF | TGTGCCAGCGTCACAGGGAGGGAGCTGTTTTTT
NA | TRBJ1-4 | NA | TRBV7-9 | CASSIEEKLFF | TGTGCCAGCAGCATTGAAGAAAAACTGTTTTTT
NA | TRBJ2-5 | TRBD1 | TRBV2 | CASSGQGAQTQYF | TGTGCCAGCAGTGGACAGGGGGCTCAGACCCAGTACTTC
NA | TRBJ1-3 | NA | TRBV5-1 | CASSEGGSENTIYF | TGCGCCAGCAGCGAAGGGGGGTCGGAAAACACCATATATTTT
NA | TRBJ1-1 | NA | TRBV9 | CASSVPQGWGTEAFF | TGTGCCAGCAGCGTTCCTCAGGGGTGGGGGACTGAAGCTTTCTTT
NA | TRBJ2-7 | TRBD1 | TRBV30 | CTWNKGQGASDEQYF | TGTACCTGGAATAAGGGTCAGGGGGCCTCGGACGAGCAGTACTTC